This T cell receptor beta chain was captured by sequencing in a study of cytomegalovirus exposure and HLA in healthy donors. Notes on the study in general: Several of the most significant clusters were apparently associated with common viral pathogens in a later analysis. TCR beta sequences numbering 15,000 to 20,000 were associated with HLA alleles at 0.05 false discovery rate in a later analysis.

The CDR3 is made up of 15 amino acids. Trimming cost V 4 bases and J 2 bases, with 12 bases left between them. The germline V gene has CDR1 SGHRS and CDR2 YFSETQ. Primers: 60 Vbeta forward and 13 Jbeta reverse. The method was immunoSEQ multiplex PCR; TCRdb's version includes in-frame clones alone and lacks a portion of them. The profile shows about 160,000 clones, 79% of them singletons. This clone appeared once. Its antigen is undetermined. The receptor comes from a man in his fifties in good health and CMV-seropositive. Sequencing used PBMCs. This chain connects TRBV5-1 to TRBJ2-2; D not resolved. This CDR3 reads CASSQDPVNTGELFF. The CDR3 nucleotides are TGCGCCAGCAGCCAGGATCCGGTCAACACCGGGGAGCTGTTTTTT.